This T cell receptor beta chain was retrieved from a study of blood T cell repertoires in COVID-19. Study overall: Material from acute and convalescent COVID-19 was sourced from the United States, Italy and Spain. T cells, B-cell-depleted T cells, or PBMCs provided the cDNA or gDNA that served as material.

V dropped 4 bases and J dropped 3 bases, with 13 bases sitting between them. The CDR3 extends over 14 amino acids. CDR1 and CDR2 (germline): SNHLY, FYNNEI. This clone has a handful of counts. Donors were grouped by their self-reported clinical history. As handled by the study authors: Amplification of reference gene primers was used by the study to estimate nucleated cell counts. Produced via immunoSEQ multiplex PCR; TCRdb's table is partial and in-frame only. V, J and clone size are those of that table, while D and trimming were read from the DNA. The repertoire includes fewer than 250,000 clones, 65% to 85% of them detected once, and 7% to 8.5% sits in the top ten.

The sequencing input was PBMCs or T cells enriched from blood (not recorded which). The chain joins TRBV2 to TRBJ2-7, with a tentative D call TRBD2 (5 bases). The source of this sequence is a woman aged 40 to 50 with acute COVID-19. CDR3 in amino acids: CASSVEGYGYEQYF. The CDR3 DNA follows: TGTGCCAGCAGTGTCGAGGGTTACGGCTACGAGCAGTACTTC.